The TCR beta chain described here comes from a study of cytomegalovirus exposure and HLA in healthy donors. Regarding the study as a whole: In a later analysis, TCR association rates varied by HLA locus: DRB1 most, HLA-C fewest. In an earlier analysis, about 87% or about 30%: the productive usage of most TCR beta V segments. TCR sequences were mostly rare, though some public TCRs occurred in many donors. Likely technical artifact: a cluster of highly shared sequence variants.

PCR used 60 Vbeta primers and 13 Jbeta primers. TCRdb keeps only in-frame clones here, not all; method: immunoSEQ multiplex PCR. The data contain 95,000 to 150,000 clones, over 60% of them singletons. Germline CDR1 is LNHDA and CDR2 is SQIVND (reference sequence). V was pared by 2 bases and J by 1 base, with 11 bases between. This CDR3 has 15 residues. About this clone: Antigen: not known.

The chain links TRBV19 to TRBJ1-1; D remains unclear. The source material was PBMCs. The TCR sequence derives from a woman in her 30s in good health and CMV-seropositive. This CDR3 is CASSIIGLSNTEAFF. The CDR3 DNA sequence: TGTGCCAGTAGTATAATTGGTCTATCGAACACTGAAGCTTTCTTT.